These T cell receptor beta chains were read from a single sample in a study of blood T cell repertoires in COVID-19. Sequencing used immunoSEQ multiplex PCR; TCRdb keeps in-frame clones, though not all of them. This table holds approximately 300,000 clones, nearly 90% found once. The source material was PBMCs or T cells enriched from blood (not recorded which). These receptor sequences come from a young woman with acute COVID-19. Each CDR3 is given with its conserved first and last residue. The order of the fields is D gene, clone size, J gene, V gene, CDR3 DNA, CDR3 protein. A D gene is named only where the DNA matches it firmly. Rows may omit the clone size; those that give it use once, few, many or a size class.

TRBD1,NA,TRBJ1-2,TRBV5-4,TGTGCCAGCAGCTTGGAATTGGGACAGGGCCCTTATGGCTACACCTTC,CASSLELGQGPYGYTF
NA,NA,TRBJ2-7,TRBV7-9,TGTGCCAGCAGCTTAGGGACTCCCGTCTACGAGCAGTACTTC,CASSLGTPVYEQYF
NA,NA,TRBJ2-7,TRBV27,TGTGCCAGCTCCCTCGCGGCTTCTCTTGCCGAGCAGTACTTC,CASSLAASLAEQYF
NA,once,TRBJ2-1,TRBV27,TGTGCCAGCAGACCTCGTAGCGGTTTGAGCTCCTACAATGAGCAGTTCTTC,CASRPRSGLSSYNEQFF
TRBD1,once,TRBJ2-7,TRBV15,TGTGCCACCAGCAGAGAGCGGGACAGGGGAGGGATCGAGCAGTACTTC,CATSRERDRGGIEQYF
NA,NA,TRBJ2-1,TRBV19,TGTGCCAGTAGTCCAACTGCAATCTCCTACAATGAGCAGTTCTTC,CASSPTAISYNEQFF
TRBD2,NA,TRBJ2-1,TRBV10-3,TGTGCCACCAAGCGGGAGGGCGGAAATGAGCAGTTCTTC,CATKREGGNEQFF
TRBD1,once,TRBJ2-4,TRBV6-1,TGTGCCAGCAGTGATAGGGACAGGGAGGGCATTCAGTACTTC,CASSDRDREGIQYF
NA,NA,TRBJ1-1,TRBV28,TGTGCCAGCAGTTTCCCCCCAACTGAAGCTTTCTTT,CASSFPPTEAFF
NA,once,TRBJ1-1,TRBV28,TGTGCCAGCAGCTTGACCTCCGAGGGGGGGACTGAAGCTTTCTTT,CASSLTSEGGTEAFF
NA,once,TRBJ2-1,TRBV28,TGTGCCAGCACAGGGTTAGATGAGCAGTTCTTC,CASTGLDEQFF
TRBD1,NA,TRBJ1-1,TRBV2,TGTGCCAGCAGCCCGGGACAGAGGCCCACTGAAGCTTTCTTT,CASSPGQRPTEAFF
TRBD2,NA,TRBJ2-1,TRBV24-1,TGTGCCACCAGTGCCGCTCTCGGGGCGGGAGGTGTCCACAATGAGCAGTTCTTC,CATSAALGAGGVHNEQFF
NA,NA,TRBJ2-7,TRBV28,TGTGCCAGCAGCGCGTTCCGACGAGACAGGTCTAGCTCCTACGAGCAGTACTTC,CASSAFRRDRSSSYEQYF
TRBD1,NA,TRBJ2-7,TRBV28,TGTGCCAGCAGAGGGGGCCCCTACTCCTACGAGCAGTACTTC,CASRGGPYSYEQYF
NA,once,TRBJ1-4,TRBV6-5,TGTGCCAGCCGTCCAGGATTGGGAAAACTGTTTTTT,CASRPGLGKLFF
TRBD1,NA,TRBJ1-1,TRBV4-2,TGTGCCAGCAAACCAGGGGGGAAGACTGAAGCTTTCTTT,CASKPGGKTEAFF
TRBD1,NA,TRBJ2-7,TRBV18,TGTGCCAGCTCACAGGACAGGGGGTTCTCCTACGAGCAGTACTTC,CASSQDRGFSYEQYF
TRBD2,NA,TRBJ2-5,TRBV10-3,TGTGCCATCAGTGAGTCGGCCCTAGCGGGAGAAGAGACCCAGTACTTC,CAISESALAGEETQYF
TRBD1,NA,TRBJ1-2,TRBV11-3,TGTGCCAGCAGCTCCTACCAGGGGGGAGGCTATGGCTACACCTTC,CASSSYQGGGYGYTF
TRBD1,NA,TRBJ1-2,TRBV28,TGTGCCAGCAGTGTCGACAGGGTTTGGGAGGGCTACACCTTC,CASSVDRVWEGYTF
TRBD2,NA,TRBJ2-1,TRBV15,TGTGCCACCAGCAGAGATAGCCCCTTTCGGGGCGGGAGTTACAATGAGCAGTTCTTC,CATSRDSPFRGGSYNEQFF
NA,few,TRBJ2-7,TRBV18,TGTGCCAGCTCACCTTTAGGGGGTCTAACGGCCGAGCAGTACTTC,CASSPLGGLTAEQYF
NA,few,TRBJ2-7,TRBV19,TGTGCCAGGAAGAAAAAAATAAGACGGACTATCCTCTCCTACGAGCAGTACTTC,CARKKKIRRTILSYEQYF
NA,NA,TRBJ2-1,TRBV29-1,TGCAGCGTCCCAAAGGGGGGGGGCCGGCCTCTCAATGAGCAGTTCTTC,CSVPKGGGRPLNEQFF
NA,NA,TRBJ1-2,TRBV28,TGTGCCAGCAGCCTGTCATGGTTCCGAGGGGGAGTTGGGGATGGCTACACCTTC,CASSLSWFRGGVGDGYTF
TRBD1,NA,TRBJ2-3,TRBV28,TGTGCCAGCAGTCACCCAACAGGGGCATCCACAGATACGCAGTATTTT,CASSHPTGASTDTQYF
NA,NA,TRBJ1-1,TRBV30,TGTGCCTGGAAGGCAGGGGTTGTCGTGAACACTGAAGCTTTCTTT,CAWKAGVVVNTEAFF
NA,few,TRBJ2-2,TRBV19,TGTGCCAGTAGCCCAAGGACAGTGAGGAATTTTGCCGGGGAGCTGTTTTTT,CASSPRTVRNFAGELFF
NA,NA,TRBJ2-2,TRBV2,TGTGCCAGCAGTGAGGGTGAGGGCACCGGGGAGCTGTTTTTT,CASSEGEGTGELFF
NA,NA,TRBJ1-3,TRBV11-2,TGTGCCAGCAGCTTAGTCGGCGGCCTGAGCTCTGGAAACACCATATATTTT,CASSLVGGLSSGNTIYF
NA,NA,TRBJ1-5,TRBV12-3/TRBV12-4,TGTGCCAGCAGTTTCGGGGGGTTAAAGCCCCAGCATTTT,CASSFGGLKPQHF
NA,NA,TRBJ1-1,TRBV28,TGTGCCAGCCAGAAACCGGTCCTAGGCACTGAAGCTTTCTTT,CASQKPVLGTEAFF
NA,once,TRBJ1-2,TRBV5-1,TGCGCCAGCAGCTTGGCACCCCCTCCGGGAGTCGGCTACACCTTC,CASSLAPPPGVGYTF
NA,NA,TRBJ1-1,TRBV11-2,TGTGCCAGCAGCTTAGTGGCAGGGCAGACTGAAGCTTTCTTT,CASSLVAGQTEAFF
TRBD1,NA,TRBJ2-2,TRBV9,TGTGCCAGCAAGGGCCAGGGGGACACCGGGGAGCTGTTTTTT,CASKGQGDTGELFF
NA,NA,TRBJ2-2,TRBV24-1,TGTGCCACCAGTGATTTGCACGGGAGTGGCGGGGAGCTGTTTTTT,CATSDLHGSGGELFF
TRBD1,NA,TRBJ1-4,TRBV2,TGTGCCAGCAGCACGGGACAGGGGGCGGGGGAAAAACTGTTTTTT,CASSTGQGAGEKLFF
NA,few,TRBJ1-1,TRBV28,TGTGCCAGCAGTTCAAGGCAGGGGAGAGCTTTCTTT,CASSSRQGRAFF
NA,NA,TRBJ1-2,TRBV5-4,TGTGCCAGCAGCTGGGGTTGGGGGGGCGACTATGGCTACACCTTC,CASSWGWGGDYGYTF
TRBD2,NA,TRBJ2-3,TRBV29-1,TGCAGCGTTGAAGGTCCGGTGGGAGGGCCGGTAGATACGCAGTATTTT,CSVEGPVGGPVDTQYF
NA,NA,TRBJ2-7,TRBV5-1,TGCGCCAGCAGTTTTTCAGGGTTACCCTACGAGCAGTACTTC,CASSFSGLPYEQYF
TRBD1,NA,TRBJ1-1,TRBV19,TGTGCCAGTAGTACGGGACAGGGTGGCACTGAAGCTTTCTTT,CASSTGQGGTEAFF
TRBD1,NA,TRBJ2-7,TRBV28,TGTGCCAGCAGTTTACTAGCAGGGGGCTCCTACGAGCAGTACTTC,CASSLLAGGSYEQYF
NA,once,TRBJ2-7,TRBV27,TGTGCCAGCAGTTTATCGGGGACAACCTACGAGCAGTACTTC,CASSLSGTTYEQYF